This T cell receptor (beta chain) was captured by sequencing in a study of cytomegalovirus exposure and HLA in healthy donors. Study-wide findings and caveats: A later analysis linked a missense DCLRE1C variant to TCR beta V- and J-gene trimming.

The primer mix had 60 Vbeta and 13 Jbeta primers. Measured with immunoSEQ multiplex PCR; TCRdb has only the in-frame clones, and not every one. This sample carries tens of thousands of clones, around three fifths of them seen once, and the ten largest clones take approximately 10%. In regard to this clone: Antigen specificity is unknown.

From germline, CDR1 is SGHAT and CDR2 FQNNGV. The CDR3 spans 16 residues. Trimming at V came to 4 bases and at J to 2 bases, leaving 8 bases not matched to a gene. The chain is built from TRBV11-2 and TRBJ1-2; the match to TRBD1 covers 9 bases. This TCR came from a human donor in good health. The sample taken for sequencing was PBMCs. CDR3 bases: TGTGCCAGCAGCTATGGGACAGGGAATATCAACTATGGCTACACCTTC. As protein: CASSYGTGNINYGYTF.